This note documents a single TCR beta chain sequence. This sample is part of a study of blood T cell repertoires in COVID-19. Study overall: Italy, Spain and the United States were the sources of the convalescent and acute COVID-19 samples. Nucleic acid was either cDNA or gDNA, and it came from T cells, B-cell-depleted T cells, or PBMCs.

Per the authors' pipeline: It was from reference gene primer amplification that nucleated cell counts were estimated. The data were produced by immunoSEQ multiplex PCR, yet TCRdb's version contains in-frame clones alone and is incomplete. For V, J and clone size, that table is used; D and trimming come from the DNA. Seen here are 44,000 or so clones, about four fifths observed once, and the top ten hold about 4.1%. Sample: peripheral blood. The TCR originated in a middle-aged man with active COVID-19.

In DNA form, the CDR3 reads TGTGCCAGCAGCGTAGATGGACATCAATTGGGAAACACCATATATTTT. This codes for CASSVDGHQLGNTIYF. This chain uses TRBV9 with TRBJ1-3; tentative D call: TRBD1 (5 bases). CDR1 and CDR2 (germline): SGDLS, YYNGEE. Trimming stripped 0 bases from V and 4 bases from J, with 14 bases between. CDR3 length equals 16 residues.